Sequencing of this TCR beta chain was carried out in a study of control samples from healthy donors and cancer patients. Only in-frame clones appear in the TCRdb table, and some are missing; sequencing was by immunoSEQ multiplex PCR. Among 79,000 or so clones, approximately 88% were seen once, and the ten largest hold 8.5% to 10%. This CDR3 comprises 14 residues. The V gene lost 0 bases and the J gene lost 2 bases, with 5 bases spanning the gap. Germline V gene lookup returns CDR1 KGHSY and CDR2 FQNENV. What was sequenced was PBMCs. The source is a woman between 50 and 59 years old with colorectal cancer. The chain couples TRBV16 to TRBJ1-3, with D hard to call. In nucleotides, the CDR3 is TGTGCCAGCAGCCAATCGACGGCTGGAAACACCATATATTTT. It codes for CASSQSTAGNTIYF.